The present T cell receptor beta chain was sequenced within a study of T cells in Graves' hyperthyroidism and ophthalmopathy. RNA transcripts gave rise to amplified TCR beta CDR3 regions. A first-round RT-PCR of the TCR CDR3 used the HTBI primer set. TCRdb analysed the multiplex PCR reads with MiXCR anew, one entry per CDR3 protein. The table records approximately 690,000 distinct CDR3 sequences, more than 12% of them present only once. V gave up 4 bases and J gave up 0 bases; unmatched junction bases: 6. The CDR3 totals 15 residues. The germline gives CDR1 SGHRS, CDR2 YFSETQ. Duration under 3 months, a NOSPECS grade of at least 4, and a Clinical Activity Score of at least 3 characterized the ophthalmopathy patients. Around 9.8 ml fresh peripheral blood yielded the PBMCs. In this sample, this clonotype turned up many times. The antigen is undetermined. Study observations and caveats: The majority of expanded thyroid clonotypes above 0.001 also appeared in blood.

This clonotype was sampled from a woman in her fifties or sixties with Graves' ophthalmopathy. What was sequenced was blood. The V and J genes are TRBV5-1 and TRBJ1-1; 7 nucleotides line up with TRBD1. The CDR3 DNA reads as TGCGCCAGCAGCACGGGGACAGCCATGAACACTGAAGCTTTCTTT. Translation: CASSTGTAMNTEAFF. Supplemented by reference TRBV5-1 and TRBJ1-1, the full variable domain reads KAGVTQTPRYLIKTRGQQVTLSCSPISGHRSVSWYQQTPGQGLQFLFEYFSETQRNKGNFPGRFSGRQFSNSRSEMNVSTLELGDSALYLCASSTGTAMNTEAFFGQGTRLTVV.